This is a list of T cell receptor beta chains from one sample in a study of shared clonotypes between healthy human individuals. This table comes from immunoSEQ multiplex PCR, and its TCRdb copy is limited to in-frame clones, with some not included. Here the sample spans fewer than 3 million clones, 80% to 95% being singletons. Source material: naive CD4+ T cells from PBMCs. The receptors stem from a man between 18 and 35 years old in good health. Some clones in this sample may be carry-over from other donors' samples. CDR3s include the opening cysteine and the closing phenylalanine or tryptophan. Each record gives: CDR3 protein, V gene, J gene.

CASRLPEGYNGYTF	TRBV28	TRBJ1-2
CASSPSGLAGYEQYF	TRBV4-2	TRBJ2-7
CSVEHQGRYEAFF	TRBV29-1	TRBJ1-1
CASSWTSGYLPNEQFF	TRBV5-1	TRBJ2-1
CASSREAVPTEAFF	TRBV18	TRBJ1-1
CASSIVGGEETQYF	TRBV19	TRBJ2-5
CASSPRGYTF	TRBV5-4	TRBJ1-2
CASSLNRGAGEQYF	TRBV6-5	TRBJ2-7
CASSLENNYEQYF	TRBV27	TRBJ2-7
CASSLPSWDSRGETQYF	TRBV7-9	TRBJ2-5
CASSPPWVSNEQFF	TRBV7-9	TRBJ2-1
CASRWFFNEQFF	TRBV5-1	TRBJ2-1
CASSFDITYEQYF	TRBV7-8	TRBJ2-7
CASSLGYQGRRTGELFF	TRBV7-9	TRBJ2-2
CASSLLDSTEAFF	TRBV27	TRBJ1-1
CASSLRQGGGHDTQYF	TRBV7-8	TRBJ2-3
CASSTGTSGIYEQYF	TRBV28	TRBJ2-7
CASSLVGTGRNIQYF	TRBV28	TRBJ2-4
CASRSNRGYNEKLFF	TRBV6-5	TRBJ1-4
CSAHKADTQYF	TRBV20-1	TRBJ2-3
CASSPSRQESYGYTF	TRBV18	TRBJ1-2
CASNRAGTGLTGELFF	TRBV19	TRBJ2-2
CASSKNRDGSYGYTF	TRBV6-5	TRBJ1-2
CASSPGLAGGGGIQYF	TRBV9	TRBJ2-4
CASRDPSGSNTGELFF	TRBV2	TRBJ2-2
CASSLLGQDPYEQYF	TRBV28	TRBJ2-7
CASSFRETSYNEQFF	TRBV7-9	TRBJ2-1
CASSIGLRAFNEKLFF	TRBV5-1	TRBJ1-4
CASSTDRRETQYF	TRBV5-4	TRBJ2-5
CASSSSRDGPKNIQYF	TRBV28	TRBJ2-4
CASSGGTGVYSEQYF	TRBV5-8	TRBJ2-7
CASLRAAGNEQFF	TRBV6-1	TRBJ2-1
CASSLQSTGGYYGYTF	TRBV5-1	TRBJ1-2
CASSPRAGATNEKLFF	TRBV18	TRBJ1-4
CASAGLPGETQYF	TRBV6-4	TRBJ2-5
CACSPGDNEQFF	TRBV30	TRBJ2-1
CASSVGRAEKLFF	TRBV5-8	TRBJ1-4
CAGSAGTIRNTEAFF	TRBV30	TRBJ1-1
CASSVGALYEYEQYF	TRBV9	TRBJ2-7
CAISEWGGETQYF	TRBV10-3	TRBJ2-5
CSVGRGANTEAFF	TRBV29-1	TRBJ1-1
CASSEVSGTGELFF	TRBV2	TRBJ2-2
CASSSTQGADGYTF	TRBV5-1	TRBJ1-2
CASSRTTSAYEQYF	TRBV7-8	-
CASSLLGDTGELFF	TRBV27	TRBJ2-2
CASSLNPSASYEQYF	TRBV7-3	TRBJ2-7
CSVVGKQETQYF	TRBV29-1	TRBJ2-5
CASSQTSGTGNEQFF	TRBV18	TRBJ2-1
CASSAKAGGLRNEQFF	TRBV14	TRBJ2-1
CANSPKDSLSGNQPQHF	TRBV18	TRBJ1-5
CASSLSGASGRNTGELFF	TRBV7-3	TRBJ2-2
CATTGGDGKNIQYF	TRBV15	TRBJ2-4
CASSFGGARAYEQYF	TRBV7-2	TRBJ2-7